This T cell receptor (beta chain) originates from a study of T cell clonotyping in hematopoietic cell transplantation. Whole-study results and caveats: Few recipient clonotypes overlapped donors; over 95% were de novo at given depth. Pathologically expanded recipient clonotypes increased progressively from day 30 to day 180 as diversity fell. Broader posttransplant TCR repertoire diversity was predicted by graft donor and pretransplant recipient Inverse Simpson Index values.

The table came from immunoSEQ multiplex PCR; TCRdb's copy has only in-frame clones and leaves some out. This table holds roughly 29,000 clones, roughly 71% found once. For this clone: What it binds is unknown.

Time point described: recipient sample about 28 days before transplant, after cytoreduction. V lost 1 base and J lost 3, with 7 bases in between. Germline assignment: CDR1 SGHTA and CDR2 FQGNSA. The CDR3 loop spans 13 amino acids. The chain carries TRBV7-2 and TRBJ2-7; unclear D gene. The sample was peripheral blood mononuclear cells, taken before stem cell transplant. This receptor was identified in a man in his forties or fifties with myelodysplastic syndrome. Some clones in this sample may be carry-over from other donors' samples. The CDR3 protein is CASSLGQHYEQYF. The CDR3 region has the DNA TGTGCCAGCAGCTTAGGGCAGCACTACGAGCAGTACTTC. Supplemented by reference TRBV7-2 and TRBJ2-7, the full variable domain reads GAGVSQSPSNKVTEKGKDVELRCDPISGHTALYWYRQSLGQGLEFLIYFQGNSAPDKSGLPSDRFSAERTGGSVSTLTIQRTQQEDSAVYLCASSLGQHYEQYFGPGTRLTVT.